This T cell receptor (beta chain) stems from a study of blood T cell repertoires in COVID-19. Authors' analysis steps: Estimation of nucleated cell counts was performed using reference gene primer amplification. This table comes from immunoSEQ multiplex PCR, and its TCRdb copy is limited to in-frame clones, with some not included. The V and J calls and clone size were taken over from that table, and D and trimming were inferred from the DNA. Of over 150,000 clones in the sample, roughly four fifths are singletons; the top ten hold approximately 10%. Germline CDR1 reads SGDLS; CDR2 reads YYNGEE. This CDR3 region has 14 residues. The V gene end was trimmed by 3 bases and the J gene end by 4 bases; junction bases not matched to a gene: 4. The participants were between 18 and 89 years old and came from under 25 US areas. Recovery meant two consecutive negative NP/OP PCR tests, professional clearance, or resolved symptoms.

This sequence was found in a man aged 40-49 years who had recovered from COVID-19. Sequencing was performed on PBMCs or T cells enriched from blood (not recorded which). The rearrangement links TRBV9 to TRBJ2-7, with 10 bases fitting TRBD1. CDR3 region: CASSGTGGLYEQYF. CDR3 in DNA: TGTGCCAGCAGCGGGACAGGGGGATTGTACGAGCAGTACTTC. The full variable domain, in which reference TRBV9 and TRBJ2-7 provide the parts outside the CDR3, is DSGVTQTPKHLITATGQRVTLRCSPRSGDLSVYWYQQSLDQGLQFLIQYYNGEERAKGNILERFSAQQFPDLHSELNLSSLELGDSALYFCASSGTGGLYEQYFGPGTRLTVT.